This TCR beta chain was profiled in a study of cytomegalovirus exposure and HLA in healthy donors. Study context: A prior analysis found roughly 100 million unique TCR beta sequences from approximately 190 million T cells. Findings of the study overall: Investigators reported about 160 TCR beta chains as tied to cytomegalovirus. According to an earlier analysis, most TCR beta V segments yielded productive rearrangements about 87% or about 30% of the time.

Notes on this clone: As yet, its antigen is unknown. One end of the junction fails to match germline, which may point to a read error.

This CDR3 comprises 15 residues. Germline values: CDR1 SSHAT, CDR2 FNYEAQ (reference sequence). The PCR had 60 Vbeta and 13 Jbeta primers. In the authors' workflow: Unique TCR beta chains totaled some 80 million in a later count, with roughly 10 million of them shared. The assay was immunoSEQ multiplex PCR, and TCRdb's table has in-frame clones only and misses some. V and J calls and clone size are as listed in that table; D and trimming were resolved from the DNA. Of under 200,000 clones detected, approximately 81% appear once; the ten largest clones hold 2.3%. This TCR came from a woman between 50 and 59 years old in good health and CMV-seronegative. Sequencing was performed on PBMCs. The chain carries TRBV7-7 and TRBJ2-2, with TRBD2 identical over 14 bases. CDR3: CASSGTSGSSGELFF. The CDR3 DNA is TGTGCTAGCAGCGGGACTAGCGGGAGTTCCGGGGAGCTGTTTTTT.